Listed here is a single T cell receptor beta chain. Its antigen is undetermined. Some clones are missing from TCRdb's copy, which holds only in-frame ones; the method was immunoSEQ multiplex PCR. Of about 42,000 clones listed, 75% to 85% were seen once; the top ten hold 5.1%. The CDR3 length is 14 residues. V lost 2 bases and J 8 bases, leaving 16 bases between the germline ends. The germline V gene encodes CDR1 SGHRS and CDR2 YFSETQ. This record belongs to a study of a mutant IDH1 vaccine in newly diagnosed glioma. On the study more broadly: In some groups vaccination began 4-6 weeks post-radiotherapy; others received it with temozolomide. Previous care, which was radiotherapy, temozolomide, or both, most often involved both. Findings and limits, study-wide: Alterations occurring in top peripheral T cell clonotypes seemed unrelated to pseudoprogression.

Time point denoted: week 35, safety follow-up. In the vaccine, a single dose held 300 ug of the mutant IDH1 20-mer peptide, along with topical imiquimod. Astrocytomas that were new, WHO grade 3 or 4, IDH1-mutant and ATRX-lost were present in the donors. The sequence came from a woman between 50 and 59 years old with glioma. The V and J genes are TRBV5-1 and TRBJ1-2, with a weak D call TRBD1 (5 bases). The sequencing used PBMCs, collected from a glioma patient whose treatment included an IDH1 peptide vaccine. DNA of the CDR3: TGCGCCAGCAGCTTACAGGATGTAACGGACGGCTACACCTTC. It yields the protein CASSLQDVTDGYTF.